This TCR beta chain was sequenced in a study of shared clonotypes between healthy human individuals. General study results and limits: Richness estimates generally favored naive over memory subsets. Blood was the only sampled material, and tissue repertoires likely differ.

Over several immunoSEQ plates, each subset's genomic DNA was distributed in even portions. Sequencing was performed with immunoSEQ multiplex PCR; in TCRdb, only in-frame clones are kept and a portion is missing. The sample records 2 million to 2.5 million clones, 85% to 95% being singletons. In germline, CDR1 is SNHLY, CDR2 FYNNEI. Between the trimmed V and J ends, which lost 3 bases and 5 bases, there was a span of 20 bases. The CDR3 covers 16 residues. Notes on this clone: Antigen: not known.

HIV-negative, healthy adults without recent acute infections or vaccinations were the donors. V usage is TRBV2 and J usage is TRBJ2-7; possibly TRBD2 for D (6 bases). The sequence came from a man younger than 35 in good health. Sequences were obtained from naive CD4+ T cells sorted from blood. The subset: CD45RA+ positively selected. The CDR3 sequence: CASSEALGGATHEQYF. CDR3 in DNA: TGTGCCAGCAGTGAGGCTCTCGGGGGAGCGACCCACGAGCAGTACTTC.